These T cell receptor beta chains were read from a single sample in a study of cytomegalovirus exposure and HLA in healthy donors. Profiled with immunoSEQ multiplex PCR; TCRdb holds only in-frame clones, not every one. The sample records 30,000 or so clones, roughly 60% being singletons. Sequencing was carried out using PBMCs. These receptors originate from a man in his forties or fifties in good health and CMV-seropositive. Both conserved end residues are part of each CDR3. D genes are given only for firm matches. For some rows the clone size is stated as once, few or many, or as a class when expanded; others skip it.

abundance: .
d_gene: .
v_gene: TRBV9
j_gene: TRBJ1-6
CDR3aa: CASSPPSQNSPLHF
CDR3nt: TGTGCCAGCAGCCCTCCCTCCCAGAATTCACCCCTCCACTTT

abundance: .
d_gene: .
v_gene: TRBV4-2
j_gene: TRBJ2-3
CDR3aa: CASSQEGSGTTDTQYF
CDR3nt: TGTGCCAGCAGCCAAGAGGGTAGCGGTACTACAGATACGCAGTATTTT

abundance: few
d_gene: .
v_gene: TRBV7-9
j_gene: TRBJ2-7
CDR3aa: CASSLFGGEQYF
CDR3nt: TGTGCCAGCAGCTTATTCGGAGGCGAGCAGTACTTC

abundance: .
d_gene: TRBD2
v_gene: TRBV6-5
j_gene: TRBJ2-5
CDR3aa: CASSRASGRHETQYF
CDR3nt: TGTGCCAGCAGTCGCGCTAGCGGGAGGCATGAGACCCAGTACTTC

abundance: .
d_gene: .
v_gene: TRBV6-1
j_gene: TRBJ2-7
CDR3aa: CASTRAAYEQYF
CDR3nt: TGTGCCAGCACCAGGGCGGCCTACGAGCAGTACTTC

abundance: .
d_gene: TRBD1
v_gene: TRBV18
j_gene: TRBJ1-4
CDR3aa: CASSPSGTGSEKLFF
CDR3nt: TGTGCCAGCTCACCCTCCGGGACAGGGAGTGAAAAACTGTTTTTT

abundance: .
d_gene: .
v_gene: TRBV30
j_gene: TRBJ1-1
CDR3aa: CACTGRAEAFF
CDR3nt: TGTGCCTGTACAGGGCGCGCTGAAGCTTTCTTT

abundance: .
d_gene: TRBD1
v_gene: TRBV7-8
j_gene: TRBJ2-7
CDR3aa: CASSLAGQGYEQYF
CDR3nt: TGTGCCAGCAGCTTAGCAGGACAGGGCTACGAGCAGTACTTC

abundance: .
d_gene: TRBD2
v_gene: TRBV10-1
j_gene: TRBJ2-1
CDR3aa: CASSEAGLATYNEQFF
CDR3nt: TGCGCCAGCAGTGAGGCGGGACTAGCGACCTACAATGAGCAGTTCTTC

abundance: .
d_gene: .
v_gene: TRBV2
j_gene: TRBJ2-7
CDR3aa: CASSGQAYEQYF
CDR3nt: TGTGCCAGCAGTGGTCAGGCCTACGAGCAGTACTTC

abundance: .
d_gene: TRBD2
v_gene: TRBV4-2
j_gene: TRBJ2-5
CDR3aa: CASSRAPQGSGRSEETQYF
CDR3nt: TGTGCCAGCAGCCGGGCCCCTCAAGGCAGCGGGAGGAGTGAAGAGACCCAGTACTTC

abundance: .
d_gene: .
v_gene: TRBV6-1
j_gene: TRBJ2-7
CDR3aa: CASPKGVEQYF
CDR3nt: TGTGCCAGCCCGAAGGGGGTCGAGCAGTACTTC

abundance: .
d_gene: .
v_gene: TRBV5-6
j_gene: TRBJ1-2
CDR3aa: CASTKGDGYGYTF
CDR3nt: TGTGCCAGCACCAAGGGGGACGGCTATGGCTACACCTTC

abundance: .
d_gene: .
v_gene: TRBV5-1
j_gene: TRBJ2-2
CDR3aa: CASSLASGGSTGELFF
CDR3nt: TGCGCCAGCAGCTTGGCGTCCGGGGGTAGCACCGGGGAGCTGTTTTTT

abundance: .
d_gene: TRBD1
v_gene: TRBV29-1
j_gene: TRBJ2-7
CDR3aa: CSVEQGQGVYYEQYF
CDR3nt: TGCAGCGTTGAACAGGGACAGGGGGTCTACTACGAGCAGTACTTC

abundance: once
d_gene: TRBD1
v_gene: TRBV4-1
j_gene: TRBJ2-7
CDR3aa: CASSQGGQVPTSYEQYF
CDR3nt: TGCGCCAGCAGCCAAGGCGGACAGGTCCCAACCTCCTACGAGCAGTACTTC

abundance: few
d_gene: TRBD1
v_gene: TRBV28
j_gene: TRBJ1-5
CDR3aa: CATDRDRVYQPQHF
CDR3nt: TGTGCCACCGACCGGGACAGAGTTTATCAGCCCCAGCATTTT

abundance: .
d_gene: TRBD1
v_gene: TRBV28
j_gene: TRBJ1-5
CDR3aa: CASSRLTGARQPQHF
CDR3nt: TGTGCCAGCAGCCGCCTTACAGGGGCGCGTCAGCCCCAGCATTTT

abundance: .
d_gene: .
v_gene: TRBV5-6
j_gene: TRBJ2-4
CDR3aa: CASSLALEVNIQYF
CDR3nt: TGTGCCAGCAGCTTGGCCCTAGAGGTGAACATTCAGTACTTC

abundance: .
d_gene: TRBD2
v_gene: TRBV7-7
j_gene: TRBJ2-3
CDR3aa: CASSLTGTSGDTQYF
CDR3nt: TGTGCCAGCAGTTTAACCGGGACTAGCGGGGATACGCAGTATTTT

abundance: .
d_gene: TRBD1
v_gene: TRBV7-3
j_gene: TRBJ2-5
CDR3aa: CASSPQGEYGETQYF
CDR3nt: TGTGCCAGCAGCCCGCAGGGGGAGTACGGGGAGACCCAGTACTTC

abundance: .
d_gene: .
v_gene: TRBV28
j_gene: TRBJ1-1
CDR3aa: CASSLRGEAFF
CDR3nt: TGTGCCAGCAGTTTGAGGGGGGAAGCTTTCTTT

abundance: .
d_gene: TRBD1
v_gene: TRBV9
j_gene: TRBJ1-6
CDR3aa: CASRAGQTNSPLHF
CDR3nt: TGTGCCAGCAGGGCGGGACAGACCAATTCACCCCTCCACTTT

abundance: .
d_gene: .
v_gene: TRBV15
j_gene: TRBJ2-1
CDR3aa: CATSRAPGSYNEQFF
CDR3nt: TGTGCCACCAGCAGAGCCCCCGGGAGCTACAATGAGCAGTTCTTC

abundance: few
d_gene: .
v_gene: TRBV28
j_gene: TRBJ2-3
CDR3aa: CASSFDGRTDTQYF
CDR3nt: TGTGCCAGCAGTTTCGACGGGAGAACAGATACGCAGTATTTT

abundance: .
d_gene: .
v_gene: TRBV7-9
j_gene: TRBJ2-7
CDR3aa: CASSTGTSNYEQYF
CDR3nt: TGTGCCAGCAGCACAGGGACCTCGAACTACGAGCAGTACTTC

abundance: .
d_gene: .
v_gene: TRBV6-6
j_gene: TRBJ1-2
CDR3aa: CASSKGESVTF
CDR3nt: TGTGCCAGCAGCAAAGGGGAATCAGTTACCTTC

abundance: few
d_gene: .
v_gene: TRBV6-1
j_gene: TRBJ1-4
CDR3aa: CASRTGLPEKLFF
CDR3nt: TGTGCCAGCAGAACAGGCTTACCTGAAAAACTGTTTTTT

abundance: .
d_gene: .
v_gene: TRBV19
j_gene: TRBJ1-1
CDR3aa: CASTPDSLGTEAFF
CDR3nt: TGTGCCAGTACCCCGGACAGCCTCGGTACTGAAGCTTTCTTT

abundance: few
d_gene: .
v_gene: TRBV30
j_gene: TRBJ1-1
CDR3aa: CAWSFTGTRATEAFF
CDR3nt: TGTGCCTGGAGTTTTACAGGGACGAGGGCAACTGAAGCTTTCTTT

abundance: .
d_gene: TRBD1
v_gene: TRBV6-5
j_gene: TRBJ2-1
CDR3aa: CASSYFGQGDEQFF
CDR3nt: TGTGCCAGCAGTTACTTCGGGCAGGGGGATGAGCAGTTCTTC

abundance: .
d_gene: TRBD1
v_gene: TRBV6-1
j_gene: TRBJ1-6
CDR3aa: CASSATGGENSPLHF
CDR3nt: TGTGCCAGCAGTGCGACAGGGGGCGAAAATTCACCCCTCCACTTT

abundance: .
d_gene: TRBD2
v_gene: TRBV9
j_gene: TRBJ2-3
CDR3aa: CASSVAPGLAGGTDTQYF
CDR3nt: TGTGCCAGCAGCGTAGCTCCGGGACTAGCGGGAGGGACAGATACGCAGTATTTT

abundance: once
d_gene: .
v_gene: TRBV2
j_gene: TRBJ1-1
CDR3aa: CASSLNTEAFF
CDR3nt: TGTGCCAGCAGCCTCAACACTGAAGCTTTCTTT

abundance: .
d_gene: .
v_gene: TRBV5-1
j_gene: TRBJ2-5
CDR3aa: CASSSSGSTGAETQYF
CDR3nt: TGCGCCAGCAGCTCTTCAGGGTCGACGGGAGCGGAGACCCAGTACTTC

abundance: medium-sized
d_gene: .
v_gene: TRBV4-1
j_gene: TRBJ1-3
CDR3aa: CASSLRGGIGNTIYF
CDR3nt: TGCGCCAGCAGCCTCCGGGGGGGAATTGGAAACACCATATATTTT

abundance: once
d_gene: TRBD2
v_gene: TRBV5-1
j_gene: TRBJ2-1
CDR3aa: CASSLYGRGDYNEQFF
CDR3nt: TGCGCCAGCAGCTTGTATGGGCGGGGGGACTACAATGAGCAGTTCTTC

abundance: few
d_gene: TRBD1
v_gene: TRBV5-8
j_gene: TRBJ2-3
CDR3aa: CASSLSTGGVIDTQYF
CDR3nt: TGTGCCAGCAGCTTGTCAACAGGGGGCGTAATAGATACGCAGTATTTT

abundance: .
d_gene: .
v_gene: TRBV4-1
j_gene: TRBJ2-3
CDR3aa: CASSLGGGTDTQYF
CDR3nt: TGCGCCAGCAGCCTCGGGGGAGGCACAGATACGCAGTATTTT

abundance: .
d_gene: .
v_gene: TRBV19
j_gene: TRBJ2-1
CDR3aa: CASSMVSVNEQFF
CDR3nt: TGTGCCAGTAGTATGGTTAGTGTGAATGAGCAGTTCTTC

abundance: few
d_gene: .
v_gene: TRBV30
j_gene: TRBJ1-2
CDR3aa: CAWSSGNYGYTF
CDR3nt: TGTGCCTGGAGCTCGGGGAACTATGGCTACACCTTC

abundance: once
d_gene: .
v_gene: TRBV11-3
j_gene: TRBJ2-7
CDR3aa: CASSKTQGYEQYF
CDR3nt: TGTGCCAGCAGCAAAACACAGGGCTACGAGCAGTACTTC

abundance: .
d_gene: .
v_gene: TRBV29-1
j_gene: TRBJ1-2
CDR3aa: CSVWTGNYGYTF
CDR3nt: TGCAGCGTATGGACGGGGAACTATGGCTACACCTTC

abundance: .
d_gene: .
v_gene: TRBV4-2
j_gene: TRBJ1-5
CDR3aa: CASSQEAREPQPQHF
CDR3nt: TGTGCCAGCAGCCAAGAAGCCAGGGAACCTCAGCCCCAGCATTTT

abundance: .
d_gene: TRBD1
v_gene: TRBV19
j_gene: TRBJ2-7
CDR3aa: CASSNDRGSEQYF
CDR3nt: TGTGCCAGTAGTAATGACAGGGGGAGCGAGCAGTACTTC